A single TCR beta chain is shown here with its context. The antigen remains unidentified. The entry originates in a study of liver allograft versus peripheral blood T cells. Looking at the study overall: Liver transplant recipients had T cell receptor repertoires compared between transplanted liver and peripheral blood. General study results and limits: Liver allografts reportedly held T cell receptor repertoires unlike those in peripheral blood.

TCRdb fed the reads into MiXCR, producing one record per CDR3 protein. Among some 6,100 distinct CDR3 sequences listed, around 18% were seen once. V gave up 2 bases and J gave up 5 bases, with 12 bases separating them. Looked up from germline, CDR1 is GTSNPN and CDR2 is SVGIG (reference sequence). This CDR3 has 13 residues. This chain joins TRBV30 and TRBJ1-1; D is unresolved. The source of this sequence is a human patient who had a liver transplant. Some of these T cells may belong to the graft donor. Written as DNA, the CDR3 is TGTGCCTGGAGTTTTCAGAGTTGGACTGAAGCTTTCTTT. Protein sequence: CAWSFQSWTEAFF.